Listed below are T cell receptor beta chains from one sample, sequenced in a study of T cell changes during pregnancy in multiple sclerosis. Sequenced by immunoSEQ multiplex PCR; TCRdb stores in-frame clones only, minus some. The sample lists approximately 46,000 clones, 80% to 90% occurring once. Here the sequenced sample was CD8+ T cells from peripheral blood mononuclear cells, taken in the second trimester of pregnancy. The receptors were gathered from a female donor with multiple sclerosis, enrolled in a pregnancy study. Each CDR3 is given with its conserved first and last residue. Fields, in order: CDR3 protein, CDR3 DNA, D gene, J gene, V gene, clone size. D genes are given only for firm matches. Clone size is given for some rows only: seen once, a few or many times, or a class if the clone is expanded.

CASSFGTVYQPQHF,TGTGCCAGCAGCTTCGGGACAGTTTATCAGCCCCAGCATTTT,TRBD1,TRBJ1-5,TRBV5-6,-
CASSLTRTDGYTF,TGCGCCAGCAGCTTGACTAGGACAGATGGCTACACCTTC,-,TRBJ1-2,TRBV5-1,-
CASSQESGGADEQFF,TGTGCCAGCAGCCAAGAGTCTGGGGGGGCGGATGAGCAGTTCTTC,-,TRBJ2-1,TRBV4-2,-
CASSQGGTEAFF,TGTGCCAGCAGCCAAGGGGGAACTGAAGCTTTCTTT,-,TRBJ1-1,TRBV6-6,-
CSVDPGAQETQYF,TGCAGCGTTGACCCCGGTGCGCAAGAGACCCAGTACTTC,-,TRBJ2-5,TRBV29-1,-
CASSRPGTSGGAETQYF,TGTGCCAGCAGCCGTCCCGGGACTAGCGGGGGGGCGGAGACCCAGTACTTC,TRBD2,TRBJ2-5,TRBV5-4,-
CASSGQGAFTEAFF,TGTGCCAGCAGTGGACAGGGGGCGTTCACTGAAGCTTTCTTT,TRBD1,TRBJ1-1,TRBV6-1,-
CASSQGEGARQPQHF,TGTGCCAGCAGCCAAGGTGAGGGCGCTCGGCAGCCCCAGCATTTT,-,TRBJ1-5,TRBV4-2,once
CASSLLGETQYF,TGTGCCAGCAGTTTGCTCGGGGAGACCCAGTACTTC,-,TRBJ2-5,TRBV27,-
CASSKALKGTRILDTEAFF,TGTGCCAGCAGCAAAGCGCTGAAGGGGACACGGATTCTGGACACTGAAGCTTTCTTT,-,TRBJ1-1,TRBV21-1,-
CASSSPSDRGGAFF,TGTGCCAGCAGCTCCCCATCCGACAGGGGAGGCGCTTTCTTT,TRBD1,TRBJ1-1,TRBV13,once
CASSPGTGHNEQFF,TGTGCCAGCAGCCCCGGGACAGGACACAATGAGCAGTTCTTC,TRBD1,TRBJ2-1,TRBV7-3,-
CAISGANEQYF,TGTGCCATCAGTGGCGCGAACGAGCAGTACTTC,-,TRBJ2-7,TRBV10-3,-
CASSNFEVRGTEAFF,TGTGCCAGCAGTAATTTTGAGGTGAGAGGGACTGAAGCTTTCTTT,-,TRBJ1-1,TRBV25-1,-
CASSEEQGARQPQHF,TGTGCCAGCAGTGAAGAACAGGGGGCGCGGCAGCCCCAGCATTTT,TRBD1,TRBJ1-5,TRBV2,-
CASSYSEVYGYTF,TGTGCCAGCAGTTACTCGGAGGTCTATGGCTACACCTTC,-,TRBJ1-2,TRBV6-5,-
CASSLAPLTSGGYIQYF,TGTGCCAGCAGCTTAGCCCCTCTTACTAGCGGGGGTTACATTCAGTACTTC,TRBD2,TRBJ2-4,TRBV7-9,-
CASSEGRGYSYEQYF,TGTGCCAGCAGCGAGGGGCGGGGCTACTCCTACGAGCAGTACTTC,-,TRBJ2-7,TRBV11-2,-
CASRNRDSGNTIYF,TGTGCCAGCAGAAACAGGGACTCTGGAAACACCATATATTTT,-,TRBJ1-3,TRBV6-5,-
CASSGLAGGNEQFF,TGTGCCAGCAGCGGACTAGCGGGGGGGAATGAGCAGTTCTTC,TRBD2,TRBJ2-1,TRBV6-1,-
CASSPGPGSSYEQYF,TGTGCCAGCAGCCCAGGGCCAGGGTCCTCCTACGAGCAGTACTTC,-,TRBJ2-7,TRBV7-9,-
CASRGGLETDTQYF,TGTGCCAGCAGGGGGGGACTAGAAACAGATACGCAGTATTTT,TRBD2,TRBJ2-3,TRBV6-1,-
CASSQVGTSYEQYF,TGCGCCAGCAGCCAAGTGGGGACATCCTACGAGCAGTACTTC,-,TRBJ2-7,TRBV4-1,-
CASTSGGRGIGELFF,TGTGCCAGCACGAGCGGGGGCAGGGGGATCGGGGAGCTGTTTTTT,-,TRBJ2-2,TRBV27,-
CASSPGQGGGGYTF,TGTGCCAGCAGCCCGGGACAGGGTGGGGGGGGCTACACCTTC,TRBD1,TRBJ1-2,TRBV7-9,-
CASSLGGEKLFF,TGTGCCAGCAGCTTAGGCGGTGAAAAACTGTTTTTT,-,TRBJ1-4,TRBV11-2,few
CASSLFAGYSNQPQHF,TGTGCCAGCAGTTTATTCGCAGGGTATAGCAATCAGCCCCAGCATTTT,-,TRBJ1-5,TRBV28,-
CASSQDQSPGRGNTIYF,TGCGCCAGCAGCCAAGACCAATCCCCAGGGCGAGGAAACACCATATATTTT,-,TRBJ1-3,TRBV4-1,-
CASSDNSGAGELFF,TGTGCCAGCAGCGATAACAGCGGGGCCGGGGAGCTGTTTTTT,TRBD2,TRBJ2-2,TRBV2,-
CASSLGANTEAFF,TGTGCCAGCAGCTTAGGGGCGAACACTGAAGCTTTCTTT,-,TRBJ1-1,TRBV7-3,-
CASSFQRTEAFF,TGTGCCAGCAGCTTTCAGAGGACTGAAGCTTTCTTT,-,TRBJ1-1,TRBV5-4,-
CASSPERITVPMGLFF,TGCGCCAGCAGTCCTGAACGAATTACAGTGCCTATGGGACTGTTTTTT,-,TRBJ1-4,TRBV4-1,-
CASSPQGLPYNEQFF,TGTGCCAGCAGTCCACAGGGCCTCCCCTACAATGAGCAGTTCTTC,-,TRBJ2-1,TRBV27,-
CASSLGQNTDTQYF,TGTGCCAGCAGCTTGGGACAAAACACAGATACGCAGTATTTT,-,TRBJ2-3,TRBV5-4,-
CASSFRDSYSPLHF,TGTGCCAGCAGCTTCCGGGACAGTTATTCACCCCTCCACTTT,TRBD1,TRBJ1-6,TRBV13,once
CASELQGDEQFF,TGTGCCAGCGAATTACAGGGAGACGAGCAGTTCTTC,-,TRBJ2-1,TRBV11-2,-
CASSFGQNYGYTF,TGTGCCAGCAGCTTCGGACAGAACTATGGCTACACCTTC,-,TRBJ1-2,TRBV27,-
CASRRLQGSNTEAFF,TGTGCCAGCAGGAGGTTACAGGGGTCGAACACTGAAGCTTTCTTT,TRBD1,TRBJ1-1,TRBV2,-
CSAQDQDSFF,TGCAGTGCTCAAGACCAAGACTCGTTCTTC,-,TRBJ2-1,TRBV20-1,-
CASSVEGLTQETQYF,TGTGCCAGCAGCGTAGAGGGACTCACACAAGAGACCCAGTACTTC,-,TRBJ2-5,TRBV9,-
CASSPTGGGNTEAFF,TGCGCCAGCAGCCCTACAGGGGGAGGTAACACTGAAGCTTTCTTT,TRBD1,TRBJ1-1,TRBV4-1,-
CSALSYGYTF,TGCAGTGCCCTCAGTTATGGCTACACCTTC,-,TRBJ1-2,TRBV20-1,-
CASSDPGTANEKLFF,TGTGCCAGCAGCGATCCCGGGACAGCGAATGAAAAACTGTTTTTT,TRBD1,TRBJ1-4,TRBV25-1,-
CASSLGQGTLPGEKLFF,TGTGCCAGCAGCTTGGGACAGGGTACTCTGCCGGGTGAAAAACTGTTTTTT,TRBD1,TRBJ1-4,TRBV5-4,-
CSVETGHRSTYNEQFF,TGCAGCGTCGAAACGGGTCACAGGTCAACCTACAATGAGCAGTTCTTC,-,TRBJ2-1,TRBV29-1,-
CASSERSDRYEQYF,TGTGCCAGCAGTGAACGTTCCGACAGGTACGAGCAGTACTTC,-,TRBJ2-7,TRBV2,-
CAIREIDRAYEQYF,TGTGCCATCAGAGAAATTGACAGGGCCTACGAGCAGTACTTC,TRBD1,TRBJ2-7,TRBV10-3,-
CASSRGTAETPYNEQFF,TGTGCCAGCAGCCGAGGGACAGCCGAAACACCCTACAATGAGCAGTTCTTC,TRBD1,TRBJ2-1,TRBV7-3,-
CASSVRAVNWELFF,TGTGCCAGCAGTGTCCGAGCCGTAAACTGGGAGCTGTTTTTT,-,TRBJ2-2,TRBV2,-
CASKHTGTGDEKLFF,TGTGCCAGCAAACATACCGGGACAGGGGATGAAAAACTGTTTTTT,TRBD1,TRBJ1-4,TRBV27,-
CASNGRGQPQHF,TGTGCCAGCAATGGGCGGGGACAGCCCCAGCATTTT,-,TRBJ1-5,TRBV28,-
CASSFVVTNEQFF,TGTGCCAGCAGCTTTGTAGTAACGAATGAGCAGTTCTTC,-,TRBJ2-1,TRBV7-9,-
CASSEAGTLRRALHF,TGTGCCAGCAGTGAAGCAGGGACTCTCCGGAGGGCCCTCCACTTT,-,TRBJ1-6,TRBV2,-
CASSPRLVPNNEQFF,TGTGCCAGCAGCCCCCGGCTAGTACCCAACAATGAGCAGTTCTTC,-,TRBJ2-1,TRBV13,-
CASSEQRTSYEQYF,TGTGCCAGTAGCGAACAGAGAACTTCCTACGAGCAGTACTTC,-,TRBJ2-7,TRBV19,-